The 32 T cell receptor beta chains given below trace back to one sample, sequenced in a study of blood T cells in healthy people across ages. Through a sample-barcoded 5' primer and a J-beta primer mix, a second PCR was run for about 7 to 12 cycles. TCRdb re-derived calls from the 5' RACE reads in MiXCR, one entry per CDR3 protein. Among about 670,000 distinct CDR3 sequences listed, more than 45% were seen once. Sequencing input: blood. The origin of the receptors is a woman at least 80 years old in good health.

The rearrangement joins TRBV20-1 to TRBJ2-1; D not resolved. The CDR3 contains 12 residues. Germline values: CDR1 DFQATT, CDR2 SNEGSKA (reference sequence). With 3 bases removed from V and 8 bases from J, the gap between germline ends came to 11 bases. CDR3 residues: CSASSDRYEQFF. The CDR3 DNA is TGCAGTGCTAGCTCAGATAGATATGAGCAGTTCTTC.

The chain's CDR3 is CSVGQGRNEQFF. CDR3 sequence (DNA): TGCAGTGTGGGGCAGGGGCGGAATGAGCAGTTCTTC. V and J are TRBV20-1 and TRBJ2-1; TRBD1 is a possible D gene (6 bases). The CDR3 is 12 residues long. The germline CDR1 and CDR2 sequences are DFQATT and SNEGSKA (reference sequence). V was pared by 7 bases and J by 7 bases, with 14 bases between.

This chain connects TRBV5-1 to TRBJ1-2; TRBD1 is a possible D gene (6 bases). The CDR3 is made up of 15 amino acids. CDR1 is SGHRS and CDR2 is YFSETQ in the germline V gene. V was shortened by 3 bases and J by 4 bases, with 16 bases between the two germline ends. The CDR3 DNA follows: TGCGCCAGCAGCTCAACAGGGATTCGAGGCTATGGCTACACCTTC. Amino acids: CASSSTGIRGYGYTF.

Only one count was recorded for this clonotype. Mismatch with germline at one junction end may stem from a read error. CDR3 nucleotides: TGTGCCAGCAGTAGTTGGGACTACGGCTACACCTTC. It is translated as CASSSWDYGYTF. The chain is built from TRBV6-5 and TRBJ1-2, with D maybe TRBD1 (5 bases). The CDR3 is 12 residues long. The V gene's germline CDR1 is MNHEY and CDR2 SVGAGI.

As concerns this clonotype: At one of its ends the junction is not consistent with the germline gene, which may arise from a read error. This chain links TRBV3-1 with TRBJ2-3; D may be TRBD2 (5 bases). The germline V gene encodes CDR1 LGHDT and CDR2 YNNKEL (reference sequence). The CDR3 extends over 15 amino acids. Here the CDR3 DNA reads TGTGCCAGCAGCCAAGATCTGGAGGCTGTAGATACGCGGTATTTT. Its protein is CASSQDLEAVDTRYF.

The CDR3 region is CATSRDLLRTSGRGYEQYF. In DNA, the CDR3 is TGTGCCACCAGCAGAGACCTGCTTCGGACTAGCGGGAGAGGCTATGAGCAGTACTTC. The chain recombines TRBV15 with TRBJ2-5; TRBD2 matches 13 bases. The CDR3 contains 19 residues. Per germline, CDR1 LNHNV and CDR2 YYDKDF (reference sequence). J lost 11 bases, V lost 0 bases, and 18 bases had no gene match.

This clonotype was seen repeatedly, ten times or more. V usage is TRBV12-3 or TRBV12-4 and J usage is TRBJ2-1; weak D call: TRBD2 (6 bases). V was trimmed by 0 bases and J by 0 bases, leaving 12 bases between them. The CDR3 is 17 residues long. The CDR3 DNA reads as TGTGCCAGCAGTTTAGCGCGGGGTACAAGCTCCTACAATGAGCAGTTCTTC. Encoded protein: CASSLARGTSSYNEQFF.

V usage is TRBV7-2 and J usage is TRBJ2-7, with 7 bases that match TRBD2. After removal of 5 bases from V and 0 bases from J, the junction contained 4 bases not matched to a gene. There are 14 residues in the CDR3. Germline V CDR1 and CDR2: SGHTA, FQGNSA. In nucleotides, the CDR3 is TGTGCCAGCAGCCTCCGGACTAGCTCCTACGAGCAGTACTTC. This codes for CASSLRTSSYEQYF. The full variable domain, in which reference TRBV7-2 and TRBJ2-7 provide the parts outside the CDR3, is GAGVSQSPSNKVTEKGKDVELRCDPISGHTALYWYRQSLGQGLEFLIYFQGNSAPDKSGLPSDRFSAERTGGSVSTLTIQRTQQEDSAVYLCASSLRTSSYEQYFGPGTRLTVT.

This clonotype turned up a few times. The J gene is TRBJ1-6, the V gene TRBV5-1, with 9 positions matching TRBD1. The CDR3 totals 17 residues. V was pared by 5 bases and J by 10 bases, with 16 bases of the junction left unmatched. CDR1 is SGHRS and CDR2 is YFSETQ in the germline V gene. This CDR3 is CASSPGTGPPGASPLHF. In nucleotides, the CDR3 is TGCGCCAGCAGTCCCGGGACAGGGCCCCCCGGTGCGTCACCCCTCCACTTT. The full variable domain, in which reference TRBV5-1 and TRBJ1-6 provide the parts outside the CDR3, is KAGVTQTPRYLIKTRGQQVTLSCSPISGHRSVSWYQQTPGQGLQFLFEYFSETQRNKGNFPGRFSGRQFSNSRSEMNVSTLELGDSALYLCASSPGTGPPGASPLHFGNGTRLTVT.

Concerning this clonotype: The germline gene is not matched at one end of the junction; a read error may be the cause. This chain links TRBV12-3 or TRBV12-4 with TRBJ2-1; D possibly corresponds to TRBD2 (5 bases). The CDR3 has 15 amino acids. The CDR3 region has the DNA TGTGCCTGCAGCCGGACGGGGTTTTTTTTCGGTGAGCAGTTCTTC. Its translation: CACSRTGFFFGEQFF.

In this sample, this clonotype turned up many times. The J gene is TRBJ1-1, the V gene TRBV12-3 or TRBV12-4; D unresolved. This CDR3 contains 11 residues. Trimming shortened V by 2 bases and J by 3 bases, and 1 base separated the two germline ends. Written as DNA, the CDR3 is TGTGCCAGCAGTTTATACACTGAAGCTTTCTTT. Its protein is CASSLYTEAFF.

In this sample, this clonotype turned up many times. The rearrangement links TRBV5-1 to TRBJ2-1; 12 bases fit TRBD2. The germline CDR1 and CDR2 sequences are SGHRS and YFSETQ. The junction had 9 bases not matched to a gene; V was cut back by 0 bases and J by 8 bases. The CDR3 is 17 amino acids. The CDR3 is CASSLAPATSGSHEQFF. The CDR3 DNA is TGCGCCAGCAGCTTGGCCCCGGCGACTAGCGGGAGCCATGAGCAGTTCTTC.

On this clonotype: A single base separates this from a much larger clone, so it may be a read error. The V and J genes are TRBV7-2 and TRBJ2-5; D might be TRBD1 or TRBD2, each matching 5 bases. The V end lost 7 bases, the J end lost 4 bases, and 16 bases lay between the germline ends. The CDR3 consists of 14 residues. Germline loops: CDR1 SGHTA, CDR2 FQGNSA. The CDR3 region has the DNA TGTGCCAGCAATGTGAGAGGGGCGGCAGAGACCCAGTACTTC. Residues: CASNVRGAAETQYF.

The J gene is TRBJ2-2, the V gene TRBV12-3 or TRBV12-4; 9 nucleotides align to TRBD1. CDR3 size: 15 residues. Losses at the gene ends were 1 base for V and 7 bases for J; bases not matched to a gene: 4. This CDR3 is CASSLDRGLNGELFF. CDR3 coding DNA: TGTGCCAGCAGTTTAGACAGGGGGCTGAACGGGGAGCTGTTTTTT.

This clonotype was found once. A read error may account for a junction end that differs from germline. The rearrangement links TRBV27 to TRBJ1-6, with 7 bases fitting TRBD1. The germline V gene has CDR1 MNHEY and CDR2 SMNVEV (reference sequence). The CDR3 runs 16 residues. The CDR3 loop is CASSQNNRGQNSPPHF. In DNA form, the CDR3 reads TGTGCCAGCAGTCAAAATAACAGGGGACAGAATTCACCCCCCCACTTT.

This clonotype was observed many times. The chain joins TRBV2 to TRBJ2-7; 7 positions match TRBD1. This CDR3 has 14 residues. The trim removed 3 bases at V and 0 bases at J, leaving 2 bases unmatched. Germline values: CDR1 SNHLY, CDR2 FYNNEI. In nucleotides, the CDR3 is TGTGCCAGCAGTGATCAGGGGGTCTCCTACGAGCAGTACTTC. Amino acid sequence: CASSDQGVSYEQYF.

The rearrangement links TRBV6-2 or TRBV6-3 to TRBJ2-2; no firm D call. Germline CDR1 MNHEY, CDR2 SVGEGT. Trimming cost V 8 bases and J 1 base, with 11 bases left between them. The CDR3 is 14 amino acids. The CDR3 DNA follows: TGTGCCAGCTGTAAATCCCTGAACACCGGGGAGCTGTTTTTT. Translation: CASCKSLNTGELFF.

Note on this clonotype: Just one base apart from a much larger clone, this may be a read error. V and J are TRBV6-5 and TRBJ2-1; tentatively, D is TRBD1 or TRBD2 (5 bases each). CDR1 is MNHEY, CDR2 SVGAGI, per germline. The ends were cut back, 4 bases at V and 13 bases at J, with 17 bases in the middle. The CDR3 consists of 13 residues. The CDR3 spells CASSSPGRETQFF. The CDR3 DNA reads TGTGCCAGCAGTTCACCGGGGCGAGAGACCCAGTTCTTC.

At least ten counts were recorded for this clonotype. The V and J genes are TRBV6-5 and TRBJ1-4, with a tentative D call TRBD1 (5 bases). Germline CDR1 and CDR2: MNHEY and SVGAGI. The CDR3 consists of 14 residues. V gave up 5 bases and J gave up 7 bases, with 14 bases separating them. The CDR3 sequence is CASSVTGRGEKLFF. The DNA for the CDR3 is TGTGCCAGCAGTGTTACCGGAAGGGGTGAAAAACTGTTTTTT.

CDR3 sequence (DNA): TGTGCCAGCAGCCCGACCCGCGGAGAGGTCGCTGAAGCTTTCTTT. It is translated as CASSPTRGEVAEAFF. The chain couples TRBV28 to TRBJ1-1; D uncertain. CDR1 and CDR2 from the germline V gene are MDHEN and SYDVKM. The CDR3 loop spans 15 amino acids. Trimming took off 6 bases at V and 6 bases at J, with 20 bases between the two ends.

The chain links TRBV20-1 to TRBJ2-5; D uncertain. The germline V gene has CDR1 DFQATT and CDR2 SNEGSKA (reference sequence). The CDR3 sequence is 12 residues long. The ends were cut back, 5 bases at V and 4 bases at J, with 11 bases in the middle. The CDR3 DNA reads TGCAGTGCTTCTAGTCGGAGAGAGACCCAGTACTTC. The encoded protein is CSASSRRETQYF.

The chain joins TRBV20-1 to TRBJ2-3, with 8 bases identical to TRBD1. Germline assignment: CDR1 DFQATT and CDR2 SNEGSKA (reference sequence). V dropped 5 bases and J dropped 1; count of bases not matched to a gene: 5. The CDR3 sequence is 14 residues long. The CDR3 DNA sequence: TGCAGTGCTCACCCAGGGGGCGGCACAGATACGCAGTATTTT. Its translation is CSAHPGGGTDTQYF.

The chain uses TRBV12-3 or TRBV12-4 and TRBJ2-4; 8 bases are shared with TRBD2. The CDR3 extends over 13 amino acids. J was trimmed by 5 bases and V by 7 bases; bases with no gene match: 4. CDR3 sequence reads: CASTRTSQNIQYF. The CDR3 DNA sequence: TGTGCCAGCACCAGGACTAGCCAAAACATTCAGTACTTC.

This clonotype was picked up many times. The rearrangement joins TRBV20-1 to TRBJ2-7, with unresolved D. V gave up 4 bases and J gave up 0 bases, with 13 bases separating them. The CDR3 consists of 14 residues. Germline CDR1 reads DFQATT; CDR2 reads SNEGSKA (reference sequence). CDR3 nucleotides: TGCAGTGCTAACGGTGGCGGCGTCTCCTACGAGCAGTACTTC. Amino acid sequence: CSANGGGVSYEQYF.

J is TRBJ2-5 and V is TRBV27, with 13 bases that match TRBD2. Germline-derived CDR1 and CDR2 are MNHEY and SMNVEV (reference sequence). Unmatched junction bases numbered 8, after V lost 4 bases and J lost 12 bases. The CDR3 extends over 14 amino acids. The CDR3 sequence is CASSSGTSGIREYF. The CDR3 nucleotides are TGTGCCAGCAGTTCTGGGACTAGCGGGATCAGGGAGTACTTC.

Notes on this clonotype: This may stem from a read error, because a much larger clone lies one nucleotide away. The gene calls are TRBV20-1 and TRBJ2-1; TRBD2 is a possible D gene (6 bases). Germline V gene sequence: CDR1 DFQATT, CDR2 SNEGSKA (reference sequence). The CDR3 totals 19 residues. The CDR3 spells CSTRGPIKLGEAIYNEQFF. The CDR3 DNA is TGCAGTACTAGAGGTCCTATAAAACTAGGGGAGGCTATTTACAATGAGCAGTTCTTC.

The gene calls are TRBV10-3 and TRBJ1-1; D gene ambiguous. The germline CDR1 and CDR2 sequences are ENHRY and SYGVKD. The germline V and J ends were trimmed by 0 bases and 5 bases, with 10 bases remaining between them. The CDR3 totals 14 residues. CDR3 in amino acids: CAISESSEETEAFF. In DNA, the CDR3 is TGTGCCATCAGTGAGTCGTCGGAGGAAACTGAAGCTTTCTTT.

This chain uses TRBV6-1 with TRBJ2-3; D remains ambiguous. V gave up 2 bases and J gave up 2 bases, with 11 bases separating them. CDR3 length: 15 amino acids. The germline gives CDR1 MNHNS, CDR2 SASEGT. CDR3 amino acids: CASSELGSFTDTQYF. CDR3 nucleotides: TGTGCCAGCAGTGAATTGGGCAGTTTCACAGATACGCAGTATTTT.

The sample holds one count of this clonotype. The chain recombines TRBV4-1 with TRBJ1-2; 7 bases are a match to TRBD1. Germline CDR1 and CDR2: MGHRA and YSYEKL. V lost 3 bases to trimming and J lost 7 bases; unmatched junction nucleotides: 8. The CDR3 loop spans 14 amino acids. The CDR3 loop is CASSHADREVGYTF. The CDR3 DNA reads TGCGCCAGCAGCCACGCAGACAGGGAGGTTGGCTACACCTTC.

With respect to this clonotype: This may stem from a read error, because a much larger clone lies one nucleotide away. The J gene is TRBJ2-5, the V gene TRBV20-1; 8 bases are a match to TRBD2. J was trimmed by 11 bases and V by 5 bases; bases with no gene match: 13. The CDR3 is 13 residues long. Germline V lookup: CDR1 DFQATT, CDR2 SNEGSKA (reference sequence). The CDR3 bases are TGCAGTGCTGCCGGGGGGGCCGGAGGTGAGCAGTACTTC. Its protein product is CSAAGGAGGEQYF.

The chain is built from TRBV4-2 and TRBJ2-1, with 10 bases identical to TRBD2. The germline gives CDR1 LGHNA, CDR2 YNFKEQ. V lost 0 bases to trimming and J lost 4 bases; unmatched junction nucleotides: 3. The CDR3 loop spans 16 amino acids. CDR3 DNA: TGTGCCAGCAGCCAAGAAGGGACTAGCGTATACAATGAGCAGTTCTTC. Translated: CASSQEGTSVYNEQFF.

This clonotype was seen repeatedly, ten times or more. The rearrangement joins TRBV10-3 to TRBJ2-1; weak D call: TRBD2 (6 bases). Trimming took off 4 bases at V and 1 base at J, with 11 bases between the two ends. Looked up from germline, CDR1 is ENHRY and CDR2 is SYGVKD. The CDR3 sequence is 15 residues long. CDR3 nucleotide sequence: TGTGCCATCAGTGTCGGAGGGCTTTCCTACAATGAGCAGTTCTTC. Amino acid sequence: CAISVGGLSYNEQFF.